This TCR beta chain was captured by sequencing in a study of shared clonotypes between healthy human individuals. This table comes from immunoSEQ multiplex PCR, and its TCRdb copy is limited to in-frame clones, with some not included. The profile shows 550,000 to 700,000 clones, around 78% of them singletons. V was clipped by 3 bases and J by 0 bases, with 8 bases between them. Per the germline V gene, CDR1 is KGHSH and CDR2 is LQKENI. The CDR3 contains 15 residues. This clone was seen once. Its antigen is as yet unknown. Study-level points and caveats: The four-donor shared clonotypes exceeded non-shared clonotypes in generation probability, with non-shared ones scoring lower.

The receptor was isolated from a woman aged 25 to 39 in good health. The sequencing input was memory CD4+ T cells sorted from blood. Subset indicated: CD45RA-negative fraction. The rearrangement links TRBV18 to TRBJ2-2; D is undetermined. This CDR3 reads CASSPDGPNTGELFF. The CDR3, as DNA: TGTGCCAGCTCACCGGACGGCCCGAACACCGGGGAGCTGTTTTTT. The whole variable domain, filled in from reference TRBV18 and TRBJ2-2, reads NAGVMQNPRHLVRRRGQEARLRCSPMKGHSHVYWYRQLPEEGLKFMVYLQKENIIDESGMPKERFSAEFPKEGPSILRIQQVVRGDSAAYFCASSPDGPNTGELFFGEGSRLTVL.